This TCR beta chain is drawn from a study of blood T cell repertoires in COVID-19. The ends were cut back, 0 bases at V and 1 base at J, with 6 bases in the middle. Germline V lookup: CDR1 LNHDA, CDR2 SQIVND (reference sequence). CDR3 length equals 15 residues. Original analysis: Amplified reference gene primers provided the basis for estimating nucleated cell counts. Assay used: immunoSEQ multiplex PCR; TCRdb lists only in-frame clones, some missing. V and J calls and clone size are given by that table; D and trimming were obtained from the DNA. This sample yields approximately 70,000 clones, of which around 90% are seen a single time; less than 9% belongs to the top ten.

The clonotype was recovered from a man in his forties or fifties with COVID-19, enrolled during active disease. Sequencing was done on a sample of peripheral blood. This chain connects TRBV19 to TRBJ2-2; D call uncertain. The CDR3 DNA is TGTGCCAGTAGTATAGATCTAGTGAACACCGGGGAGCTGTTTTTT. Its protein is CASSIDLVNTGELFF. The variable domain in full, with the rest retrieved from reference TRBV19 and TRBJ2-2, is DGGITQSPKYLFRKEGQNVTLSCEQNLNHDAMYWYRQDPGQGLRLIYYSQIVNDFQKGDIAEGYSVSREKKESFPLTVTSAQKNPTAFYLCASSIDLVNTGELFFGEGSRLTVL.